The 13 T cell receptor beta chains given below trace back to one sample, sequenced in a study of shared clonotypes between healthy human individuals (dated by TCRdb to about 2020). CD8 naive samples were CD45RO-negative cells positively selected for CCR7, giving a CD45RA+CCR7+ population that excluded TemRA cells. Receptor amplification or capture employed the immunoSEQ multiplex PCR assay. TCRdb carries this immuneACCESS record with in-frame sequences only. Its versions omit some clonotypes, under half of them owing to an unresolved V gene in the studies checked, with the rest unexplained. The sample profile shows approximately 2,000,000 clones; roughly 95% of them were found once. The ten largest clones capture 1.5% to 2% of the sample. Sequencing used naive CD8+ T cells from PBMCs. The cell subset or site label here, explained by the study, means: CD45RA+CCR7+. Receptors were obtained from a man aged 18 to 35 in good health. Some clones in this sample may be carry-over from other donors' samples.

J is TRBJ2-1 and V is TRBV7-6; TRBD1 matches 8 bases. The CDR3 sequence is 13 residues long. Germline V gene lookup returns CDR1 SGHVS and CDR2 FNYEAQ. Trimming took 5 bases from V and 8 from J; bases not matched to a gene: 5. The CDR3 DNA sequence: TGTGCCAGCAGCCCTGACAGGGGCGATGAGCAGTTCTTC. It encodes CASSPDRGDEQFF.

The V and J genes are TRBV11-3 and TRBJ2-3, with TRBD1 identical over 10 bases. V shed 6 bases and J 0 bases; nucleotides not matched to a gene: 0. Germline CDR1 reads SGHNT; CDR2 reads YENEEA. The CDR3 runs to 14 residues. The CDR3 DNA follows: TGTGCCAGCAGGGGACAGGGGAGCACAGATACGCAGTATTTT. It yields the protein CASRGQGSTDTQYF.

The V call is TRBV6-1, the J call TRBJ1-1; D gene ambiguous. From germline, CDR1 is MNHNS and CDR2 SASEGT. V lost 2 bases, J lost 6 bases, and 13 bases lay in between. The CDR3 contains 14 residues. The CDR3, as DNA: TGTGCCAGCAGTGAATCCCTTAGCCAGCCTGAAGCTTTCTTT. Its translation: CASSESLSQPEAFF.

The chain recombines TRBV30 with TRBJ1-5; D uncertain. The ends were cut back, 2 bases at V and 2 bases at J, with 13 bases in the middle. Looked up from germline, CDR1 is GTSNPN and CDR2 is SVGIG (reference sequence). This CDR3 contains 15 residues. CDR3 protein: CAWSYPSPGNQPQHF. In nucleotides, the CDR3 is TGTGCCTGGAGTTACCCTTCACCGGGCAATCAGCCCCAGCATTTT. Supplemented by reference TRBV30 and TRBJ1-5, the full variable domain reads SQTIHQWPATLVQPVGSPLSLECTVEGTSNPNLYWYRQAAGRGLQLLFYSVGIGQISSEVPQNLSASRPQDRQFILSSKKLLLSDSGFYLCAWSYPSPGNQPQHFGDGTRLSIL.

The CDR3 bases are TGTGCCAGCCCGGGACAAACTCGAGAGACCCAGTACTTC. Translated: CASPGQTRETQYF. The V gene is TRBV6-5, the J gene TRBJ2-5; possibly TRBD1 for D (6 bases). This CDR3 has 13 amino acids. Deletions cut 8 bases from V and 4 bases from J, with 14 bases between. Germline CDR1 is MNHEY and CDR2 is SVGAGI.

This rearrangement joins TRBV27 to TRBJ1-1; 7 positions match TRBD1. Germline values: CDR1 MNHEY, CDR2 SMNVEV (reference sequence). This CDR3 spans 12 amino acids. V shed 6 bases, J shed 11 bases, and the junction held 9 bases outside the gene matches. CDR3: CASRENRGDAFF. For the CDR3, the DNA is TGTGCCAGCAGAGAGAACAGGGGTGACGCTTTCTTT.

The genes are TRBV27 and TRBJ1-2; 7 nucleotides align to TRBD1. V dropped 8 bases and J dropped 0; count of bases not matched to a gene: 9. The germline CDR1 and CDR2 sequences are MNHEY and SMNVEV (reference sequence). This CDR3 region has 15 residues. The CDR3 DNA follows: TGTGCCAGCGGAAAACCGGACAGGCCTAACTATGGCTACACCTTC. Its translation: CASGKPDRPNYGYTF.

This chain joins TRBV7-5 and TRBJ1-2. TRBV7-5 constitutes a pseudogene. The CDR3 runs to 14 residues. The DNA of the CDR3 is TGTGCCAGAAGCGCTACAATTGACTATGATGGCTACACCTTC. Its protein product is CARSATIDYDGYTF.

The V gene is TRBV5-6, the J gene TRBJ2-1; the D is unclear. Germline loops: CDR1 SGHDT, CDR2 YYEEEE. The CDR3 contains 11 residues. Trimming left V 7 bases short and J 8 bases short, with 10 bases between. The CDR3 region has the DNA TGTGCCAGCGGGTTGGGCTATGAGCAGTTCTTC. Protein sequence: CASGLGYEQFF.

The chain uses TRBV29-1 and TRBJ1-1; no reliable D call. V was cut by 5 bases and J by 0 bases, with 10 bases left in between. Germline V CDR1 and CDR2: SQVTM, ANQGSEA. CDR3 length equals 13 residues. CDR3: CSVLNTMNTEAFF. In DNA form, the CDR3 reads TGCAGCGTTCTCAATACGATGAACACTGAAGCTTTCTTT.

The rearrangement links TRBV29-1 to TRBJ2-1; 12 bases are shared with TRBD2. This CDR3 has 13 amino acids. The ends lost 6 bases at V and 10 bases at J; junction bases unmatched: 7. CDR1 is SQVTM, CDR2 ANQGSEA, per germline. CDR3 in amino acids: CSVRTSGKMEQFF. Written as DNA, the CDR3 is TGCAGCGTCCGGACTAGCGGGAAGATGGAGCAGTTCTTC.

The rearrangement uses TRBV29-1 and TRBJ1-1; possibly TRBD1 for D (6 bases). V dropped 5 bases and J dropped 6 bases, with 16 bases sitting between them. There are 13 residues in the CDR3. Germline assignment: CDR1 SQVTM and CDR2 ANQGSEA. CDR3 nucleotides: TGCAGCGTTTGGGTCACAGGGAGCGCTGAAGCTTTCTTT. It translates to CSVWVTGSAEAFF.

The chain carries TRBV10-1 and TRBJ1-3, with TRBD1 matching over 9 bases. The CDR3 runs to 15 residues. The ends lost 4 bases at V and 3 bases at J; junction bases unmatched: 4. Germline CDR1 is WNHNN and CDR2 is SYGVQD (reference sequence). CDR3 DNA sequence: TGCGCCAGCAGTGGGACAGGGGTAAGTGGAAACACCATATATTTT. This codes for CASSGTGVSGNTIYF.